This TCR beta chain stems from a study of CD8 T cells in Susac syndrome. In contrast to the negatively isolated CD8+ and CD4+ T cells, TEMRA cells were FACS-enriched. The germline CDR1 and CDR2 sequences are WSHSY and SAAADI. This CDR3 spans 15 amino acids. V shed 3 bases and J shed 0 bases, with 9 bases lying between them. cDNA came from approximately 0.5 to 1 ug RNA primed by random hexamers. Via MiXCR, TCRdb re-called the immunoSEQ multiplex PCR reads, giving one row per CDR3 protein. The sample includes about 120,000 distinct CDR3 sequences, roughly 92% seen only once; the top ten take 0.12%. Material for sequencing was CD8+ T cells from PBMCs. The chain links TRBV10-2 to TRBJ2-1, with D hard to call. This TCR came from a human donor in good health. The CDR3 sequence: CASSDETDSYNEQFF. In DNA, the CDR3 is TGCGCCAGCAGTGATGAAACAGACTCCTACAATGAGCAGTTCTTC.